This passage covers 19 T cell receptor beta chains from one sample sequenced in a study of T cells in Graves' hyperthyroidism and ophthalmopathy. Amplification of TCR beta CDR3 regions used RNA as the template. RT-PCR in the first round (using the HTBI primer set) targeted the TCR CDR3. Via MiXCR, TCRdb re-called the multiplex PCR reads, giving one row per CDR3 protein. The data show 490,000 or so distinct CDR3 sequences, with about 20% seen just once and roughly 47% held by the top ten. Sequencing was done on a sample of blood. Receptor source: a man aged 35-49 years with Graves' ophthalmopathy.

This clonotype was seen a handful of times. The V call is TRBV7-2, the J call TRBJ2-7; TRBD1 might be the D (5 bases). Between the trimmed V and J ends, which lost 3 bases and 4 bases, there was a span of 10 bases. The length of the CDR3 is 13 residues. Germline lookup yields CDR1 SGHTA and CDR2 FQGNSA. CDR3 sequence (DNA): TGTGCCAGCAGCTTCAACAGGAATTACGAGCAGTACTTC. Amino acid sequence: CASSFNRNYEQYF. Combining the CDR3 with reference TRBV7-2 and TRBJ2-7 gives the whole variable domain GAGVSQSPSNKVTEKGKDVELRCDPISGHTALYWYRQSLGQGLEFLIYFQGNSAPDKSGLPSDRFSAERTGGSVSTLTIQRTQQEDSAVYLCASSFNRNYEQYFGPGTRLTVT.

This chain uses TRBV24-1 with TRBJ2-3; no firm D call. Germline CDR1 is KGHDR and CDR2 is SFDVKD. The CDR3 runs to 12 residues. V was shortened by 4 bases and J by 1 base, with 2 bases between the two germline ends. The DNA for the CDR3 is TGTGCCACCAGTGAGGGCACAGATACGCAGTATTTT. This encodes CATSEGTDTQYF.

The sample holds a few counts of this clonotype. V usage is TRBV15 and J usage is TRBJ1-5; D is undetermined. This CDR3 is 14 amino acids long. Trimming took off 3 bases at V and 2 bases at J, with 8 bases between the two ends. The germline V gene has CDR1 LNHNV and CDR2 YYDKDF (reference sequence). CDR3 coding DNA: TGTGCCACCAGCAGCCCCGGGGGCAATCAGCCCCAGCATTTT. It yields the protein CATSSPGGNQPQHF.

At least ten counts were recorded for this clonotype. The genes are TRBV6-1 and TRBJ2-7; D may correspond to TRBD1 or TRBD2 (6 bases each). The CDR3 is 17 amino acids. Germline CDR1 reads MNHNS; CDR2 reads SASEGT. Trimming cost V 6 bases and J 5 bases, with 26 bases left between them. This chain's CDR3 is CASSRMGRGRRRDEQYF. The CDR3 DNA reads as TGTGCCAGCAGCCGAATGGGCAGGGGCCGGAGGAGGGACGAGCAGTACTTC.

The chain carries TRBV6-1 and TRBJ1-5; possibly TRBD1 for D (6 bases). Looked up from germline, CDR1 is MNHNS and CDR2 is SASEGT. The CDR3 has 14 residues. V was trimmed by 6 bases and J by 6 bases, leaving 15 bases between them. DNA of the CDR3: TGTGCCAGCAGAGTTGGGGGCGCAGGTCAGCCCCAGCATTTT. It translates to CASRVGGAGQPQHF.

This clonotype appeared a few times. The J gene is TRBJ1-2, the V gene TRBV2, with TRBD1 identical over 7 bases. The germline V gene encodes CDR1 SNHLY and CDR2 FYNNEI. The CDR3 consists of 10 residues. V lost 8 bases, J lost 6 bases, and 0 bases stayed unmatched. The CDR3 here is CASGTDGYTF. The CDR3 DNA is TGTGCCAGCGGGACAGATGGCTACACCTTC. Complete variable domain (other parts from reference TRBV2 and TRBJ1-2): EPEVTQTPSHQVTQMGQEVILRCVPISNHLYFYWYRQILGQKVEFLVSFYNNEISEKSEIFDDQFSVERPDGSNFTLKIRSTKLEDSAMYFCASGTDGYTFGSGTRLTVV.

This clonotype has a handful of counts. The chain uses TRBV20-1 and TRBJ1-1; a possible D gene is TRBD1 (5 bases). The CDR3 has 14 amino acids. Trimming shortened V by 3 bases and J by 2 bases, and 13 bases separated the two germline ends. Germline values: CDR1 DFQATT, CDR2 SNEGSKA (reference sequence). The CDR3 sequence is CSASSWGGNTEAFF. The CDR3 coding sequence is TGCAGTGCTAGTTCCTGGGGGGGAAACACTGAAGCTTTCTTT.

This clonotype appeared many times. The V call is TRBV2, the J call TRBJ1-1, with 7 bases fitting TRBD1. Germline V gene data show CDR1 as SNHLY and CDR2 as FYNNEI. This CDR3 has 14 residues. With 8 bases clipped from V and 4 bases from J, the junction kept 10 bases outside the gene matches. The CDR3 reads CASGRQGGSTEAFF. Here the CDR3 DNA reads TGTGCCAGCGGAAGACAGGGAGGGAGCACTGAAGCTTTCTTT. Looking up the rest from reference TRBV2 and TRBJ1-1 gives the full variable domain: EPEVTQTPSHQVTQMGQEVILRCVPISNHLYFYWYRQILGQKVEFLVSFYNNEISEKSEIFDDQFSVERPDGSNFTLKIRSTKLEDSAMYFCASGRQGGSTEAFFGQGTRLTVV.

Regarding this clonotype: A single base separates this from a much larger clone, so it may be a read error. This chain connects TRBV6-1 to TRBJ2-7, with 8 bases that match TRBD1. The CDR3 is 16 amino acids. Germline CDR1 and CDR2: MNHNS and SASEGT. V lost 6 bases and J lost 2; bases outside the gene matches: 12. CDR3 DNA sequence: TGTGCCAGCAGCGGGGACAGGTTTGGTGCGCCCTACGAGCAGTACTTC. Translated: CASSGDRFGAPYEQYF.

This clonotype was seen ten or more times. J is TRBJ2-1 and V is TRBV27; D ambiguous. The CDR3 totals 16 residues. Germline CDR1 MNHEY, CDR2 SMNVEV (reference sequence). V was pared by 3 bases and J by 15 bases, with 27 bases between. In DNA form, the CDR3 reads TGTGCCAGCAGTTTTAAGCTTAACGGCAACCCCCCAAGGCTGTTCTTC. Protein: CASSFKLNGNPPRLFF.

V usage is TRBV19 and J usage is TRBJ1-1; weak D call: TRBD1 (5 bases). This CDR3 has 13 amino acids. Germline V gives CDR1 LNHDA, CDR2 SQIVND (reference sequence). Trimming took off 7 bases at V and 6 bases at J, with 15 bases between the two ends. The CDR3 coding sequence is TGTGCCAGTAACGACAGCCCGAGGGCTGAAGCTTTCTTT. Translated, it gives CASNDSPRAEAFF.

The CDR3 region has the DNA TGTGCCAGCACGATGGACTCATCATACACTGAAGCTTTCTTT. Translating it yields CASTMDSSYTEAFF. V is TRBV28 and J is TRBJ1-1; no firm D call. V was cut by 7 bases and J by 3 bases, with 15 bases left in between. The length of the CDR3 is 14 residues. Per the germline V gene, CDR1 is MDHEN and CDR2 is SYDVKM.

The sample holds a few counts of this clonotype. The chain is built from TRBV2 and TRBJ1-3, with no clear D. In germline, CDR1 is SNHLY, CDR2 FYNNEI. V lost 6 bases to trimming and J lost 0 bases, with 12 bases between them. CDR3 length equals 15 residues. The CDR3 DNA reads TGTGCCAGCAGCTCAGACGGTCCCTCTGGAAACACCATATATTTT. Translating gives CASSSDGPSGNTIYF.

The CDR3 reads CASSLGRLSGELFF. The CDR3 DNA follows: TGTGCCAGCAGCTTGGGCCGTCTCTCCGGGGAGCTGTTTTTT. The chain employs TRBV5-6 and TRBJ2-2, with no clear D. The CDR3 has 14 amino acids. V lost 0 bases and J 6 bases, leaving 9 bases between the germline ends. Germline V gene lookup returns CDR1 SGHDT and CDR2 YYEEEE.

This clonotype was recorded at least ten times. The rearrangement uses TRBV12-3 or TRBV12-4 and TRBJ2-3; D is uncertain. V lost 2 bases to trimming and J lost 0 bases, with 9 bases between them. The length of the CDR3 is 15 residues. CDR3 protein: CASSLFSASTDTQYF. CDR3 DNA sequence: TGTGCCAGCAGTTTATTTTCTGCCAGCACAGATACGCAGTATTTT.

This clonotype was found a few times. The chain uses TRBV3-1 and TRBJ2-1, with 10 positions matching TRBD2. The CDR3 extends over 17 amino acids. CDR1 is LGHDT and CDR2 is YNNKEL in the germline V gene (reference sequence). The V segment lost 0 bases and the J segment 3 bases; nucleotides outside the gene matches: 5. CDR3 residues: CASSQEIAGGIYNEQFF. CDR3 nucleotide sequence: TGTGCCAGCAGCCAAGAAATAGCGGGGGGCATCTACAATGAGCAGTTCTTC.

This sequence joins TRBV7-3 and TRBJ2-7; 7 bases line up with TRBD1. The trim removed 8 bases at V and 6 bases at J, leaving 7 bases unmatched. CDR1 and CDR2 (germline): SGHTA, FQGTGA. This CDR3 contains 12 residues. The chain's CDR3 is CASGLGTAEQYF. The DNA for the CDR3 is TGTGCCAGCGGCCTTGGGACAGCCGAGCAGTACTTC. The whole variable domain, filled in from reference TRBV7-3 and TRBJ2-7, reads GAGVSQTPSNKVTEKGKYVELRCDPISGHTALYWYRQSLGQGPEFLIYFQGTGAADDSGLPNDRFFAVRPEGSVSTLKIQRTERGDSAVYLCASGLGTAEQYFGPGTRLTVT.

In its sample, this clonotype was seen a few times. The chain joins TRBV28 to TRBJ2-7; unclear D gene. The CDR3 runs 12 residues. Looked up from germline, CDR1 is MDHEN and CDR2 is SYDVKM. The V end was cut by 6 bases, the J end by 4 bases, with 10 bases between. This chain's CDR3 is CASSLQFYEQYF. The CDR3 DNA reads TGTGCCAGCAGCTTACAGTTTTACGAGCAGTACTTC.

This clonotype was observed at least ten times. The CDR3 coding sequence is TGCAGTGCGGGGAATAGCGGGAGAATCGCAGATACGCAGTATTTT. This encodes CSAGNSGRIADTQYF. The V call is TRBV20-1, the J call TRBJ2-3; 9 bases line up with TRBD2. CDR3 length: 15 residues. V gave up 6 bases and J gave up 4 bases; unmatched junction bases: 11. Germline assignment: CDR1 DFQATT and CDR2 SNEGSKA (reference sequence).